A selection of T cell receptor beta chains follows, all from one sample in a study of T cell responses to AZD1222 COVID-19 vaccine. Produced via immunoSEQ multiplex PCR; TCRdb's table is partial and in-frame only. The repertoire holds about 73,000 clones, with roughly 88% as singletons. This material consisted of peripheral blood, taken 28 days after the second AZD1222 dose. These receptors were collected from an adult who received the AZD1222 COVID-19 vaccine. Both conserved end residues are part of each CDR3. Fields, in order: clone size, V gene, J gene, D gene, CDR3 DNA, CDR3 protein. A D gene is named only where the DNA matches it firmly. A clone size is listed for some rows: how often the clone was seen (once, few, many), or a class if it is expanded.

.	TRBV28	TRBJ2-1	TRBD1	TGTGCCAGCATCGGGGGACAGGGCGGAACCGAGCAGTTCTTC	CASIGGQGGTEQFF
.	TRBV28	TRBJ1-1	.	TGTGCCAGCAGTGGGGACACAAGTAGGGGTAGCACTGAAGCTTTCTTT	CASSGDTSRGSTEAFF
few	TRBV5-5	TRBJ1-1	.	TGTGCCAGCAGCTTGCTGGCTGAAGCTTTCTTT	CASSLLAEAFF
.	TRBV4-3	TRBJ1-1	.	TGCGCCAGCAGCCAGCACACGGTCTTTCCGAGCACTGAAGCTTTCTTT	CASSQHTVFPSTEAFF
.	TRBV9	TRBJ2-3	.	TGTGCCAGCAGCGTAGAGAATAGCGGAGATACGCAGTATTTT	CASSVENSGDTQYF
.	TRBV6-5	TRBJ1-1	.	TGTGCCAGCAGTTACGGGGTCGGGACGGGTTACACTGAAGCTTTCTTT	CASSYGVGTGYTEAFF
.	TRBV6-1	TRBJ1-6	.	TGTGCCAGCAGTGAAGTGGGGCGAGATAATTCACCCCTCCACTTT	CASSEVGRDNSPLHF
.	TRBV5-1	TRBJ2-1	TRBD2	TGCGCCAGCACCCTTAGCGGGCCGAGCTCCTACAATGAGCAGTTCTTC	CASTLSGPSSYNEQFF
.	TRBV7-9	TRBJ2-6	.	TGTGCCAGCAGCCAGAGGGAGTCTGGGGCCAACGTCCTGACTTTC	CASSQRESGANVLTF
.	TRBV3-1/TRBV3-2	TRBJ2-7	.	TGTGCCAGCAGCCGAGAACTAAGGACGGTACTTTACGAGCAGTACTTC	CASSRELRTVLYEQYF
.	TRBV23-1	TRBJ1-6	.	TGCGCCAGCAGACCCGGTGGATCAAATTCACCCCTCCACTTT	CASRPGGSNSPLHF
.	TRBV6-5	TRBJ1-5	.	TGTGCCAGCAGTTACTCGACAGGTGGGCAGCCCCAGCATTTT	CASSYSTGGQPQHF
.	TRBV6-5	TRBJ2-5	.	TGTGCCACCGGACGAGAAGAGACCCAGTACTTC	CATGREETQYF
.	TRBV4-2	TRBJ2-7	.	TGTGCCAGCAGCCACCGGGACGACAACTACGAGCAGTACTTC	CASSHRDDNYEQYF
.	TRBV3-1/TRBV3-2	TRBJ1-2	.	TGTGCCAGCAGCCAAGTACCCAGGCCAATCTATGGCTACACCTTC	CASSQVPRPIYGYTF
.	TRBV3-1/TRBV3-2	TRBJ2-3	.	TGTGCCAGCTGCGCCCTTGGCACAGATACGCAGTATTTT	CASCALGTDTQYF
few	TRBV9	TRBJ1-1	.	TGTGCCACCCAAAGCATGAACACTGAAGCTTTCTTT	CATQSMNTEAFF
.	TRBV5-4	TRBJ2-5	TRBD1	TGTGCCAGCAGCCCCGGGACAGAGCAAGAGACCCAGTACTTC	CASSPGTEQETQYF
.	TRBV7-9	TRBJ1-6	.	TGTGCCAGCAGCTTAGTAAGGGGATCTTATAATTCACCCCTCCACTTT	CASSLVRGSYNSPLHF
once	TRBV30	TRBJ2-7	.	TGTGCCTGGAGTGTACCGGGGTCCGGGGGCTACGAGCAGTACTTC	CAWSVPGSGGYEQYF
once	TRBV3-1/TRBV3-2	TRBJ2-3	TRBD1	TGTGCCAGCAGCCCAGGGGACAGGTTCACAGATACGCAGTATTTT	CASSPGDRFTDTQYF
.	TRBV7-9	TRBJ1-2	.	TGTGCCAGCAGCTTCCAGATCCCCGGGGGCTACACCTTC	CASSFQIPGGYTF
once	TRBV6-5	TRBJ2-1	TRBD1	TGTGCCAGCAGTTACAGGGGGCTATCCTACAATGAGCAGTTCTTC	CASSYRGLSYNEQFF
.	TRBV7-6	TRBJ1-2	.	TGTGCCAGCAGCTTTAATCAGGGATACGATGGCTACACCTTC	CASSFNQGYDGYTF
.	TRBV6-5	TRBJ1-2	.	TGTGCCAGCAGTCTACAGGTCCCGTCTATGAATGGCTACACCTTC	CASSLQVPSMNGYTF
.	TRBV18	TRBJ2-1	.	TGTGCCAGCCGACTCCCCGGGACATCCTCCTACAATGAGCAGTTCTTC	CASRLPGTSSYNEQFF
.	TRBV7-8	TRBJ1-5	.	TGTGCCAGCAGCAATGGGGGGTATTTTCAGCCCCAGCATTTT	CASSNGGYFQPQHF
.	TRBV27	TRBJ1-1	.	TGTGCCAGCAGTTTCAACCCAAAAGGGGTCGTCGATGAAGCTTTCTTT	CASSFNPKGVVDEAFF
once	TRBV30	TRBJ2-3	TRBD2	TGTGCCTGGAGTGTGGGTAGCGGGGTCGATACGCAGTATTTT	CAWSVGSGVDTQYF